The clone carrying this TCR beta chain has a handful of counts. This sample is part of a study of T cells in Graves' hyperthyroidism and ophthalmopathy. Germline V gives CDR1 MNHEY, CDR2 SVGAGI. This CDR3 spans 14 amino acids. V shed 6 bases and J shed 0 bases, with 9 bases lying between them. The CDR3 regions of TCR beta were amplified from RNA transcripts. The HTBI primer set drove a first-round RT-PCR of the TCR CDR3. Each CDR3 protein is one row after TCRdb ran MiXCR on the multiplex PCR reads. The sample records around 700,000 distinct CDR3 sequences, about 35% being singletons. Graves' hyperthyroidism was deemed stable given no ophthalmopathy progression within 18 months. Investigators excluded patients with uncontrolled infection, other autoimmune disease, pregnancy or lactation. This sample holds PBMCs from approximately 10 ml fresh peripheral blood.

This chain joins TRBV6-5 and TRBJ1-3; D is uncertain. This clonotype originated in a woman between 40 and 55 years old with Graves' hyperthyroidism. The sample was blood. The DNA of the CDR3 is TGTGCCAGCAGGAGCACCATCTCTGGAAACACCATATATTTT. It yields the protein CASRSTISGNTIYF.